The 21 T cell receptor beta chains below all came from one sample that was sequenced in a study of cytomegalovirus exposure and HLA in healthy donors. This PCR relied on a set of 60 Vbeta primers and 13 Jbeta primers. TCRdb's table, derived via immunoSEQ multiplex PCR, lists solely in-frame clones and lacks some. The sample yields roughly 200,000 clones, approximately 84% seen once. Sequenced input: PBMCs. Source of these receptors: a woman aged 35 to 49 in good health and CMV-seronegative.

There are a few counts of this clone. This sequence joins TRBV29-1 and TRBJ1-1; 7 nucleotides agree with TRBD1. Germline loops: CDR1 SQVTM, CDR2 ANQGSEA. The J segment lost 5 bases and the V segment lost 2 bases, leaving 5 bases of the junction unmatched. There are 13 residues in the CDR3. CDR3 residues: CSVELDRETEAFF. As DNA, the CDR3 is TGCAGCGTTGAACTTGACAGGGAGACTGAAGCTTTCTTT.

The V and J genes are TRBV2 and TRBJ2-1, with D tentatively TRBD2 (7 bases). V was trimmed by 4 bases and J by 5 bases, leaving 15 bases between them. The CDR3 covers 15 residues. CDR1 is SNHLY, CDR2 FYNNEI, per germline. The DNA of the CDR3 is TGTGCCAGCAGTGCAGACGGGGGGCCCGACAATGAGCAGTTCTTC. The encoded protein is CASSADGGPDNEQFF.

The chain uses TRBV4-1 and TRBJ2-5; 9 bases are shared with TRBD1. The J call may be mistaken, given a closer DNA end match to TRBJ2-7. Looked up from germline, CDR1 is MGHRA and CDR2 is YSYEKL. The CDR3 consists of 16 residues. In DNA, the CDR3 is TGCGCCAGCAGCCAAGAAGGGACAGGGAGTGTTTACGAGCAGTACTTC. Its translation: CASSQEGTGSVYEQYF.

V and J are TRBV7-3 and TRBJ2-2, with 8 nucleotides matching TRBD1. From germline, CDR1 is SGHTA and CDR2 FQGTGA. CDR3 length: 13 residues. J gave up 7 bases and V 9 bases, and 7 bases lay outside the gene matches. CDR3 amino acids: CARIRGRSGELFF. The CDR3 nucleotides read TGTGCCAGGATCAGGGGGCGCAGCGGGGAGCTGTTTTTT.

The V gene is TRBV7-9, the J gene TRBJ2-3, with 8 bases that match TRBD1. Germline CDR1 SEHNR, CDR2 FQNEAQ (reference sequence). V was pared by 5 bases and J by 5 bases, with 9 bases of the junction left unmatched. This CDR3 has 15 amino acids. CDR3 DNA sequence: TGTGCCAGCAGCCCTAGGACAGGGTCCGTAGATACGCAGTATTTT. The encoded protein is CASSPRTGSVDTQYF.

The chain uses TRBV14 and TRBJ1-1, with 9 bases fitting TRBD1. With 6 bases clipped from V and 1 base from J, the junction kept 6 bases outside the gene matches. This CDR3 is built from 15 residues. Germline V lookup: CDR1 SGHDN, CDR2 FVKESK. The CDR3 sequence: CASSLTGGENTEAFF. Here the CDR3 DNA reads TGTGCCAGCAGTCTAACAGGGGGCGAGAACACTGAAGCTTTCTTT.

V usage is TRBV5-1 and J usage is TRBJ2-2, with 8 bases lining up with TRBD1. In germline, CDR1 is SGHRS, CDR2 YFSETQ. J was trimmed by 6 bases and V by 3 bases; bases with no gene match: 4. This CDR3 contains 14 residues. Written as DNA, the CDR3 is TGCGCCAGCAGCTCCCAACAGGGGGCCGGGGAGCTGTTTTTT. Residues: CASSSQQGAGELFF.

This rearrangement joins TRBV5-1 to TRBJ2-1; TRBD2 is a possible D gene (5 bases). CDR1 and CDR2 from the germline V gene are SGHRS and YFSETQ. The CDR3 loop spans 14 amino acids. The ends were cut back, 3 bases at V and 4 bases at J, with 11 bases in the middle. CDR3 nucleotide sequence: TGCGCCAGCAGCTCCGACGGAGGTTACAATGAGCAGTTCTTC. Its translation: CASSSDGGYNEQFF.

CDR3 bases: TGTGCCAGTAGTAGGGAAGGGGTCACTGAAGCTTTCTTT. Protein product: CASSREGVTEAFF. The chain carries TRBV19 and TRBJ1-1; tentative D call: TRBD1 (5 bases). With 4 bases removed from V and 4 bases from J, the gap between germline ends came to 10 bases. Per the germline V gene, CDR1 is LNHDA and CDR2 is SQIVND (reference sequence). The length of the CDR3 is 13 residues.

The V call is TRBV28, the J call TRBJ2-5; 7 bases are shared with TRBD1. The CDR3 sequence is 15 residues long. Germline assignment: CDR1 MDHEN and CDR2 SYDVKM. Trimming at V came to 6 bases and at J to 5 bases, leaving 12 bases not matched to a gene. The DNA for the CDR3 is TGTGCCAGCAGGGGGGACAGAAATATAGGGGAGACCCAGTACTTC. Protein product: CASRGDRNIGETQYF.

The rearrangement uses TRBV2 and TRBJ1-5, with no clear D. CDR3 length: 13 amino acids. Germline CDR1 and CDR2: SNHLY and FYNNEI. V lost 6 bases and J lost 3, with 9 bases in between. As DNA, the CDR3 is TGTGCCAGCAGAATGGGAGTCAATCAGCCCCAGCATTTT. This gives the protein CASRMGVNQPQHF.

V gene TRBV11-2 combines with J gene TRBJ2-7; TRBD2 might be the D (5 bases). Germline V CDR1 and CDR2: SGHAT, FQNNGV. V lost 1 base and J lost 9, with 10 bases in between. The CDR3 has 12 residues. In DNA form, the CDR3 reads TGTGCCAGCAGCTTAGTAGCGTATGGGCAGTACTTC. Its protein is CASSLVAYGQYF.

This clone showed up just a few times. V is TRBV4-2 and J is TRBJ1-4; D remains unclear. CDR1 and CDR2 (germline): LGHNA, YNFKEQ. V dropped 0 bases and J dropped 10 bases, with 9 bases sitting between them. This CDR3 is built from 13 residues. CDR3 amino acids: CASSQEVEGKLFF. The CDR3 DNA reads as TGTGCCAGCAGCCAAGAAGTCGAGGGAAAACTGTTTTTT.

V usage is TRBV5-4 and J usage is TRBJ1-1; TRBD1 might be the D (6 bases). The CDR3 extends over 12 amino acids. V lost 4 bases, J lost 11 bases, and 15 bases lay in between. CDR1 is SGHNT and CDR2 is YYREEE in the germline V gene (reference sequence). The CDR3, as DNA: TGTGCCAGCAGCGCGATCATTAGGGGGGCTTTCTTT. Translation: CASSAIIRGAFF.

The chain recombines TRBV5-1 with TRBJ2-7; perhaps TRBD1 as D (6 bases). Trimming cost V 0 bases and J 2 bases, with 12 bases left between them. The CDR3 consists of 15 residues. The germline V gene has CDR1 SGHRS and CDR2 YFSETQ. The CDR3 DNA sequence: TGCGCCAGCAGCTTGGCCTCGGACAGACCCTACGAGCAGTACTTC. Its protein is CASSLASDRPYEQYF.

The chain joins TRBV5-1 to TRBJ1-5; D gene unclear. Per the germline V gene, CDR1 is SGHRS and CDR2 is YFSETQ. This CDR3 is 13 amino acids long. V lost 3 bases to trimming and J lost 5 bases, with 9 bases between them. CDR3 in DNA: TGCGCCAGCAGCTACGACACCGATCAGCCCCAGCATTTT. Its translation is CASSYDTDQPQHF.

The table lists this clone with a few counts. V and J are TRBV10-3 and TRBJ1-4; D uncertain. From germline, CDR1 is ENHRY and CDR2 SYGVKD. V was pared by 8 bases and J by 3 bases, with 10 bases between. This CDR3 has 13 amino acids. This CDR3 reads CAIRIQPNEKLFF. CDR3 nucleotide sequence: TGTGCCATCCGGATACAGCCTAATGAAAAACTGTTTTTT.

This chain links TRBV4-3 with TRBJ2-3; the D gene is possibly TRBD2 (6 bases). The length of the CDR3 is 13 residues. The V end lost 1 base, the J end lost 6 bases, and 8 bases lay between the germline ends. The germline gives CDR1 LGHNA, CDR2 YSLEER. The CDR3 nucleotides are TGCGCCAGCAGCCAAGCGGCGGGGGATACGCAGTATTTT. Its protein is CASSQAAGDTQYF.

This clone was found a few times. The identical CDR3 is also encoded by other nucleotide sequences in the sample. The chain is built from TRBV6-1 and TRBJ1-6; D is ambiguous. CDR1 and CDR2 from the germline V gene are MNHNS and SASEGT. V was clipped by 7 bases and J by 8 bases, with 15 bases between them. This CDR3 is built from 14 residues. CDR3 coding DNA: TGTGCCAGCACCCCCGGACTTCTGGATTCACCCCTCCACTTT. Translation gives CASTPGLLDSPLHF.

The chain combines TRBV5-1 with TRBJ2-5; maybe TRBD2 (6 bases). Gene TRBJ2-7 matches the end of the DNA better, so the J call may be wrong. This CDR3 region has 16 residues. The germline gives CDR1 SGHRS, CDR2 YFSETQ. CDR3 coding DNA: TGCGCCAGCAGCTCGAGGAAGGGGCGGGGTTCCTACGAGCAGTACTTC. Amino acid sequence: CASSSRKGRGSYEQYF.

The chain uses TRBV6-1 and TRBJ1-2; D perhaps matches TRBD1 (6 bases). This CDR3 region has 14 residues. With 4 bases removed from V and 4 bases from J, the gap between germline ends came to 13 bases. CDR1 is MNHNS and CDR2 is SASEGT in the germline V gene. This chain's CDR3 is CASSATGGGYGYTF. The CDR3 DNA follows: TGTGCCAGCAGTGCGACAGGTGGGGGCTATGGCTACACCTTC.